What follows are 11 T cell receptor beta chains derived from one specimen sequenced in a study of CD8 T cells in ankylosing spondylitis (dated by TCRdb to the late 2010s). The method behind the library was 5' RACE. Data came from an Illumina HiSeq 2500. Using fastp trimming at Q25 and MiXCR clonotype assembly, TCRdb reanalyzed the public sequencing data and kept in-frame beta chains. All rows with the same CDR3 protein become a single entry with the most common DNA and genes. For this sample the table gives about 39,000 distinct CDR3 sequences, of which around 3% were detected only once. Jointly, the top ten make up 2.5% to 3% of the sample. The source material was blood, either unsorted or a sorted T cell fraction (not recorded which). These TCRs come from a male donor with ankylosing spondylitis or in good health (not recorded which).

This clonotype was counted ten times or more. The chain joins TRBV9 to TRBJ2-1; D is possibly TRBD1 or TRBD2 (5 bases each). Between the trimmed V and J ends, which lost 0 bases and 6 bases, there was a span of 16 bases. Per germline, CDR1 SGDLS and CDR2 YYNGEE. The CDR3 is 16 amino acids. In nucleotides, the CDR3 is TGTGCCAGCAGCGTAGACGGGTGGATGGGGACCAATGAGCAGTTCTTC. Its translation: CASSVDGWMGTNEQFF.

The sample holds many counts of this clonotype. The chain carries TRBV9 and TRBJ2-3; the D gene is possibly TRBD1 (6 bases). The CDR3 runs 14 residues. Germline assignment: CDR1 SGDLS and CDR2 YYNGEE. The V end lost 3 bases, the J end lost 5 bases, and 13 bases lay between the germline ends. CDR3 region: CASSAGTRIDTQYF. In DNA form, the CDR3 reads TGTGCCAGCAGCGCCGGGACAAGGATAGATACGCAGTATTTT.

This chain joins TRBV9 and TRBJ2-3; D is uncertain. Trimming shortened V by 3 bases and J by 0 bases, and 11 bases separated the two germline ends. The CDR3 consists of 15 residues. In germline, CDR1 is SGDLS, CDR2 YYNGEE. The CDR3 region is CASSATTYSTDTQYF. DNA for the CDR3: TGTGCCAGCAGCGCCACCACCTATAGCACAGATACGCAGTATTTT.

In its sample, this clonotype was seen a few times. The genes are TRBV9 and TRBJ1-2, with no clear D. Trimming stripped 0 bases from V and 4 bases from J, with 7 bases between. This CDR3 has 13 residues. Germline values: CDR1 SGDLS, CDR2 YYNGEE. DNA for the CDR3: TGTGCCAGCAGCGTAGACACGGCCTATGGCTACACCTTC. Translated: CASSVDTAYGYTF.

Many counts were recorded for this clonotype. This chain links TRBV9 with TRBJ2-2; 11 bases line up with TRBD2. Per the germline V gene, CDR1 is SGDLS and CDR2 is YYNGEE. CDR3 length equals 16 residues. The J segment lost 2 bases and the V segment lost 3 bases, leaving 3 bases of the junction unmatched. The CDR3 loop reads CASSETSGTNTGELFF. The CDR3 DNA sequence: TGTGCCAGCAGCGAGACTAGCGGGACTAACACCGGGGAGCTGTTTTTT. The whole variable domain, remainder taken from reference TRBV9 and TRBJ2-2, is DSGVTQTPKHLITATGQRVTLRCSPRSGDLSVYWYQQSLDQGLQFLIQYYNGEERAKGNILERFSAQQFPDLHSELNLSSLELGDSALYFCASSETSGTNTGELFFGEGSRLTVL.

The sample holds many counts of this clonotype. The V call is TRBV9, the J call TRBJ2-3, with D perhaps TRBD1 or TRBD2 (6 bases each). V dropped 1 base and J dropped 3 bases, with 12 bases sitting between them. Germline assignment: CDR1 SGDLS and CDR2 YYNGEE. This CDR3 region has 15 residues. Here the CDR3 DNA reads TGTGCCAGCAGCGTAATAGGGGGGCGAACAGATACGCAGTATTTT. It codes for CASSVIGGRTDTQYF.

This clonotype has only a few counts. The chain employs TRBV9 and TRBJ2-3; D unclear. Between the trimmed V and J ends, which lost 0 bases and 0 bases, there was a span of 8 bases. The germline V gene encodes CDR1 SGDLS and CDR2 YYNGEE. CDR3 length equals 15 residues. CDR3 coding DNA: TGTGCCAGCAGCGTAGGCGCCAGAAGCACAGATACGCAGTATTTT. Protein product: CASSVGARSTDTQYF. The whole variable domain, remainder taken from reference TRBV9 and TRBJ2-3, is DSGVTQTPKHLITATGQRVTLRCSPRSGDLSVYWYQQSLDQGLQFLIQYYNGEERAKGNILERFSAQQFPDLHSELNLSSLELGDSALYFCASSVGARSTDTQYFGPGTRLTVL.

This clonotype occurred many times. This CDR3 reads CASSVERTNTGELFF. In DNA, the CDR3 is TGTGCCAGCAGCGTAGAGCGGACTAACACCGGGGAGCTGTTTTTT. The rearrangement uses TRBV9 and TRBJ2-2; maybe TRBD2 (5 bases). The CDR3 runs 15 residues. Looked up from germline, CDR1 is SGDLS and CDR2 is YYNGEE. Trimming took off 0 bases at V and 2 bases at J, with 8 bases between the two ends.

This clonotype was detected many times. One junction end does not reproduce the germline sequence, and a read error may be involved. The rearrangement joins TRBV9 to TRBJ2-5; TRBD2 agrees at 12 bases. This CDR3 has 15 amino acids. The germline CDR1 and CDR2 sequences are SGDLS and YYNGEE. The CDR3 is CASSPRLAGEETQYF. DNA of the CDR3: TGTGCCAGCAGCCCCCGACTAGCGGGAGAAGAAACCCAGTACTTC.

This clonotype was seen ten or more times. The rearrangement uses TRBV9 and TRBJ2-5, with TRBD2 identical over 9 bases. This CDR3 region has 15 residues. CDR1 SGDLS and CDR2 YYNGEE come from the germline V gene. V was pared by 3 bases and J by 4 bases, with 7 bases of the junction left unmatched. CDR3 in DNA: TGTGCCAGCAGCGGCGGACTAGCGAGGGCAGAGACCCAGTACTTC. Protein sequence: CASSGGLARAETQYF.

In its sample, this clonotype was seen many times. The CDR3 DNA is TGTGCCAGCAGCCGGGACAGAACCACAGATACGCAGTATTTT. Protein sequence: CASSRDRTTDTQYF. The V gene is TRBV9, the J gene TRBJ2-3, with 7 bases lining up with TRBD1. CDR1 is SGDLS, CDR2 YYNGEE, per germline. CDR3 length: 14 residues. V trimming: 4 bases; J trimming: 2 bases; junction bases outside the gene matches: 4.